This entry lists 27 T cell receptor beta chains sequenced from one sample in a study of control samples from healthy donors and cancer patients. The data were produced by immunoSEQ multiplex PCR, yet TCRdb's version contains in-frame clones alone and is incomplete. This table has 100,000 to 150,000 clones, approximately 92% appearing once. The material sequenced was blood. These receptors originate from a woman aged 45-60 years in good health.

The chain uses TRBV28 and TRBJ1-5; TRBD1 is a possible D gene (5 bases). The length of the CDR3 is 12 residues. V was cut by 6 bases and J by 5 bases, with 8 bases left in between. The germline gives CDR1 MDHEN, CDR2 SYDVKM. CDR3: CASSSGYQPQHF. In DNA, the CDR3 is TGTGCCAGCAGCTCAGGGTATCAGCCCCAGCATTTT.

A word on this clone: The junction differs from germline at one of its ends, possibly a read error. This sequence joins TRBV7-7 and TRBJ2-1; TRBD2 agrees at 10 bases. Germline CDR1 and CDR2: SSHAT and FNYEAQ (reference sequence). This CDR3 region has 16 residues. The CDR3 loop is CASSLVERGGFNEQFF. The CDR3 DNA sequence: TGTGCTAGCAGCTTAGTAGAGCGGGGGGGCTTCAATGAGCAGTTCTTC. Full variable domain (remainder filled in from reference TRBV7-7 and TRBJ2-1): GAGVSQSPRYKVTKRGQDVTLRCDPISSHATLYWYQQALGQGPEFLTYFNYEAQPDKSGLPSDRFSAERPEGSISTLTIQRTEQRDSAMYRCASSLVERGGFNEQFFGPGTRLTVL.

The chain uses TRBV28 and TRBJ1-1; D possibly corresponds to TRBD1 (5 bases). Germline assignment: CDR1 MDHEN and CDR2 SYDVKM. V was pared by 5 bases and J by 6 bases, with 19 bases between. This CDR3 contains 15 residues. DNA for the CDR3: TGTGCCAGCAGTGGGCCCTCGGGGAGGGGTCCTGAAGCTTTCTTT. It specifies CASSGPSGRGPEAFF.

For the CDR3, the DNA is TGTGCCAGCAGTGAAGGGTATAATTCACCCCTCCACTTT. Translated, it gives CASSEGYNSPLHF. V usage is TRBV6-1 and J usage is TRBJ1-6; no clear D. The CDR3 contains 13 residues. Germline V lookup: CDR1 MNHNS, CDR2 SASEGT. Trimming shortened V by 1 base and J by 4 bases, and 2 bases separated the two germline ends.

The chain combines TRBV5-5 with TRBJ2-6; 7 bases agree with TRBD1. V lost 0 bases to trimming and J lost 0 bases; unmatched junction nucleotides: 6. The germline CDR1 and CDR2 sequences are SGHKS and YYEKEE (reference sequence). This CDR3 comprises 18 residues. For the CDR3, the DNA is TGTGCCAGCAGCTTGGCCAGACAGGGACGCTCTGGGGCCAACGTCCTGACTTTC. It yields the protein CASSLARQGRSGANVLTF.

The rearrangement joins TRBV19 to TRBJ2-7; TRBD2 matches 10 bases. Germline lookup yields CDR1 LNHDA and CDR2 SQIVND (reference sequence). This CDR3 region has 15 residues. V lost 7 bases and J lost 3; bases outside the gene matches: 9. CDR3 residues: CASKDSSGRGYEQYF. CDR3 coding DNA: TGTGCCAGTAAAGATTCTAGCGGGAGAGGCTACGAGCAGTACTTC.

V and J are TRBV7-9 and TRBJ1-2, with unresolved D. The CDR3 loop spans 17 amino acids. The ends were cut back, 1 base at V and 0 bases at J, with 15 bases in the middle. CDR1 and CDR2 (germline): SEHNR, FQNEAQ (reference sequence). DNA of the CDR3: TGTGCCAGCAGCTTAGGGGGTACTCTGGGAGCTAACTATGGCTACACCTTC. The encoded protein is CASSLGGTLGANYGYTF.

This chain connects TRBV30 to TRBJ2-3; D possibly corresponds to TRBD2 (6 bases). The CDR3 is 20 residues long. Trimming shortened V by 6 bases and J by 10 bases, and 41 bases separated the two germline ends. Germline V gene data show CDR1 as GTSNPN and CDR2 as SVGIG (reference sequence). CDR3 coding DNA: TGTGCCTGCCATCGATGGAGGGCTTCAATCGGCTCCCTTGAGGCCGGGGCGCAGTATTTT. Translation gives CACHRWRASIGSLEAGAQYF.

V is TRBV5-1 and J is TRBJ2-2; 8 bases map to TRBD2. J was trimmed by 6 bases and V by 3 bases; bases with no gene match: 1. CDR3 length: 13 amino acids. Germline V lookup: CDR1 SGHRS, CDR2 YFSETQ. The CDR3 loop reads CASSSGGAGELFF. The DNA for the CDR3 is TGCGCCAGCAGCTCGGGGGGGGCCGGGGAGCTGTTTTTT.

A few counts support this clone. The chain links TRBV27 to TRBJ2-7; the match to TRBD1 covers 7 bases. The CDR3 has 15 amino acids. Germline lookup yields CDR1 MNHEY and CDR2 SMNVEV (reference sequence). V lost 5 bases and J lost 4; bases outside the gene matches: 11. The CDR3 protein is CASSPFKGAGYEQYF. The DNA of the CDR3 is TGTGCCAGCAGTCCGTTCAAGGGGGCAGGATACGAGCAGTACTTC.

This chain connects TRBV27 to TRBJ2-5; perhaps TRBD2 as D (5 bases). This CDR3 is built from 14 residues. V lost 6 bases to trimming and J lost 0 bases, with 11 bases between them. Germline V gene data show CDR1 as MNHEY and CDR2 as SMNVEV (reference sequence). CDR3 sequence (DNA): TGTGCCAGCAGCCGGCCGGGGAACCAAGAGACCCAGTACTTC. Its protein product is CASSRPGNQETQYF.

The chain combines TRBV3-1 (or the pseudogene TRBV3-2) with TRBJ2-5; TRBD2 matches 14 bases. The CDR3 length is 15 residues. The germline V gene has CDR1 LGHDT and CDR2 YNNKEL (reference sequence). V trimming: 5 bases; J trimming: 4 bases; junction bases outside the gene matches: 3. CDR3 amino acids: CASSKGTSGGETQYF. DNA for the CDR3: TGTGCCAGCAGCAAGGGGACTAGCGGGGGAGAGACCCAGTACTTC.

This clone was found a few times. This sequence joins TRBV6-4 and TRBJ1-1, with unresolved D. The CDR3 contains 13 residues. Trimming took 3 bases from V and 1 from J, leaving 6 bases between them. Germline V lookup: CDR1 MRHNA, CDR2 SNTAGT. This chain's CDR3 is CASSDKGNTEAFF. In nucleotides, the CDR3 is TGTGCCAGCAGTGATAAGGGGAACACTGAAGCTTTCTTT.

This chain links TRBV6-5 with TRBJ2-1; 8 bases map to TRBD2. The CDR3 loop spans 15 amino acids. Trimming removed 6 bases from V and 3 bases from J; junction bases left unmatched: 7. Germline V gives CDR1 MNHEY, CDR2 SVGAGI. CDR3 in amino acids: CASSPSGGSYNEQFF. DNA for the CDR3: TGTGCCAGCAGCCCCAGCGGGGGAAGCTACAATGAGCAGTTCTTC.

The chain combines TRBV19 with TRBJ2-4, with 9 bases that match TRBD1. The CDR3 extends over 19 amino acids. V was pared by 1 base and J by 1 base, with 11 bases of the junction left unmatched. Germline V gives CDR1 LNHDA, CDR2 SQIVND (reference sequence). CDR3 coding DNA: TGTGCCAGTAGTATAGGCACAGGGGGCATTGGGTTGGCCAAAAACATTCAGTACTTC. Residues: CASSIGTGGIGLAKNIQYF.

The rearrangement joins TRBV6-5 to TRBJ2-7; 8 positions match TRBD2. V shed 0 bases and J 1 base; nucleotides not matched to a gene: 5. The V gene's germline CDR1 is MNHEY and CDR2 SVGAGI. This CDR3 has 16 amino acids. DNA of the CDR3: TGTGCCAGCAGTTACTCGCCGACTAGCGTATCCTACGAGCAGTACTTC. It specifies CASSYSPTSVSYEQYF.

The genes are TRBV20-1 and TRBJ2-7; perhaps TRBD2 as D (5 bases). The CDR3 totals 11 residues. Trimming removed 1 base from V and 6 bases from J, with 7 bases in between. Germline CDR1 DFQATT, CDR2 SNEGSKA (reference sequence). CDR3 sequence (DNA): TGCAGTGCTAGAGCGGGGTTCGAGCAGTACTTC. This codes for CSARAGFEQYF.

The chain uses TRBV27 and TRBJ2-7; 7 positions match TRBD1. V was pared by 6 bases and J by 1 base, with 0 bases of the junction left unmatched. The CDR3 loop spans 12 amino acids. Germline CDR1 is MNHEY and CDR2 is SMNVEV (reference sequence). CDR3 loop: CASRGQSYEQYF. The CDR3 DNA is TGTGCCAGCAGGGGACAGTCCTACGAGCAGTACTTC.

This chain joins TRBV7-9 and TRBJ2-7; D call uncertain. From germline, CDR1 is SEHNR and CDR2 FQNEAQ (reference sequence). V was trimmed by 6 bases and J by 2 bases, leaving 8 bases between them. The CDR3 has 12 amino acids. The CDR3 here is CASRSETYEQYF. As DNA, the CDR3 is TGTGCCAGCAGATCGGAGACCTACGAGCAGTACTTC.

This clone is a singleton in its sample. CDR3 DNA: TGCGCCAGCAGCTTGAGGGGGGCCGGTGTTTATGAGCAGTTCTTC. This gives the protein CASSLRGAGVYEQFF. The rearrangement joins TRBV5-1 to TRBJ2-1; the D gene could be TRBD1 or TRBD2 (6 bases each). V was trimmed by 1 base and J by 8 bases, leaving 16 bases between them. The germline gives CDR1 SGHRS, CDR2 YFSETQ. This CDR3 spans 15 amino acids.

The genes are TRBV30 and TRBJ1-3; TRBD1 aligns across 7 bases. This CDR3 has 15 amino acids. Unmatched junction bases numbered 11, after V lost 5 bases and J lost 4 bases. Germline assignment: CDR1 GTSNPN and CDR2 SVGIG (reference sequence). CDR3 residues: CAWSDRARMGNTIYF. The CDR3 nucleotides read TGTGCCTGGTCCGACAGGGCTCGTATGGGAAACACCATATATTTT. Variable domain in full (rest from reference TRBV30 and TRBJ1-3): SQTIHQWPATLVQPVGSPLSLECTVEGTSNPNLYWYRQAAGRGLQLLFYSVGIGQISSEVPQNLSASRPQDRQFILSSKKLLLSDSGFYLCAWSDRARMGNTIYFGEGSWLTVV.

The rearrangement uses TRBV3-1 (or the pseudogene TRBV3-2) and TRBJ1-2, with D possibly TRBD1 on 6 matching bases. This CDR3 contains 15 residues. V was trimmed by 1 base and J by 5 bases, leaving 14 bases between them. Germline CDR1 reads LGHDT; CDR2 reads YNNKEL (reference sequence). As DNA, the CDR3 is TGTGCCAGCAGCCAAGCGCCCGACAGGCATTATGGCTACACCTTC. Translated, it gives CASSQAPDRHYGYTF.

The chain is built from TRBV19 and TRBJ2-7; D tentatively reads TRBD1 or TRBD2 (5 bases each). Germline-derived CDR1 and CDR2 are LNHDA and SQIVND (reference sequence). V shed 3 bases and J shed 0 bases, with 9 bases lying between them. There are 14 residues in the CDR3. The CDR3 DNA follows: TGTGCCAGTAGTATGTTGGGGGTCTCCTACGAGCAGTACTTC. Encoded protein: CASSMLGVSYEQYF.

The chain couples TRBV5-1 to TRBJ2-4; D possibly corresponds to TRBD2 (5 bases). With 1 base removed from V and 7 bases from J, the gap between germline ends came to 12 bases. The CDR3 loop spans 14 amino acids. Germline V lookup: CDR1 SGHRS, CDR2 YFSETQ. As DNA, the CDR3 is TGCGCCAGCAGCTTGATTTGGGGAGTGAACATTCAGTACTTC. This gives the protein CASSLIWGVNIQYF. Looking up the rest from reference TRBV5-1 and TRBJ2-4 gives the full variable domain: KAGVTQTPRYLIKTRGQQVTLSCSPISGHRSVSWYQQTPGQGLQFLFEYFSETQRNKGNFPGRFSGRQFSNSRSEMNVSTLELGDSALYLCASSLIWGVNIQYFGAGTRLSVL.

This chain connects TRBV19 to TRBJ1-2, with 8 bases lining up with TRBD1. J lost 8 bases, V lost 2 bases, and 13 bases had no gene match. Germline CDR1 reads LNHDA; CDR2 reads SQIVND (reference sequence). The CDR3 is made up of 16 amino acids. The DNA of the CDR3 is TGTGCCAGTAGTATAAGGTGGGACAGGAGAAATCACGGCTACACCTTC. Its translation is CASSIRWDRRNHGYTF. Combining the CDR3 with reference TRBV19 and TRBJ1-2 gives the whole variable domain DGGITQSPKYLFRKEGQNVTLSCEQNLNHDAMYWYRQDPGQGLRLIYYSQIVNDFQKGDIAEGYSVSREKKESFPLTVTSAQKNPTAFYLCASSIRWDRRNHGYTFGSGTRLTVV.

The rearrangement uses TRBV10-3 and TRBJ1-3; D unclear. Germline CDR1 reads ENHRY; CDR2 reads SYGVKD. The germline V and J ends were trimmed by 6 bases and 7 bases, with 13 bases remaining between them. This CDR3 has 13 residues. DNA for the CDR3: TGTGCCATCAGAACGGATTCGGCCAACACCATATATTTT. This translates into CAIRTDSANTIYF.

The chain has TRBV7-6 and TRBJ1-4; D remains ambiguous. The CDR3 sequence is 14 residues long. Germline V gives CDR1 SGHVS, CDR2 FNYEAQ. V lost 11 bases, J lost 0 bases, and 13 bases lay in between. CDR3 residues: CACSRDSTNEKLFF. The CDR3 bases are TGTGCCTGCTCACGGGATTCAACTAATGAAAAACTGTTTTTT.